This is a list of T cell receptor beta chains from one sample in a study of blood T cell repertoires in COVID-19. The repertoire was sequenced with immunoSEQ multiplex PCR; TCRdb's copy has only in-frame clones and lacks some. The sample holds roughly 190,000 clones, about nine tenths seen once. Sequencing used PBMCs or T cells enriched from blood (not recorded which). The receptor set was obtained from a woman between 18 and 29 years old who had recovered from COVID-19. Both conserved end residues are part of each CDR3. D genes are given only for firm matches. Size tells how often a clone was seen (once, few, many) or the class of an expanded clone, and some rows leave it out.

d_call: TRBD1
j_call: TRBJ1-5
v_call: TRBV19
clone_size: -
cdr3_nt: TGTGCCAGTAGTATTGGCGGACAGGGCTATCAGCCCCAGCATTTT
cdr3_aa: CASSIGGQGYQPQHF

d_call: TRBD1
j_call: TRBJ1-1
v_call: TRBV14
clone_size: -
cdr3_nt: TGTGCCAGCAGCCAAGAGCGGCGAGACAGGGTGGCCGCCAGCAATGCAGCTTTCTTT
cdr3_aa: CASSQERRDRVAASNAAFF

d_call: -
j_call: TRBJ1-1
v_call: TRBV13
clone_size: -
cdr3_nt: TGTGCCAGCAGCTTAAGGGGGTGGGCGGTGAACACTGAAGCTTTCTTT
cdr3_aa: CASSLRGWAVNTEAFF

d_call: -
j_call: TRBJ1-4
v_call: TRBV9
clone_size: -
cdr3_nt: TGTGCCAGCAGCGAGCGGACAGACCCTAATGAAAAACTGTTTTTT
cdr3_aa: CASSERTDPNEKLFF

d_call: -
j_call: TRBJ2-2
v_call: TRBV5-1
clone_size: -
cdr3_nt: TGCGCCAGCAGCTTGGGTCAGGTTTTCGCGAACACCGGGGAGCTGTTTTTT
cdr3_aa: CASSLGQVFANTGELFF

d_call: -
j_call: TRBJ2-7
v_call: TRBV5-1
clone_size: -
cdr3_nt: TGCGCCAGCAGCCCCTATCTAGGGGCCTACGAGCAGTACTTC
cdr3_aa: CASSPYLGAYEQYF

d_call: -
j_call: TRBJ1-4
v_call: TRBV5-6
clone_size: -
cdr3_nt: TGTGCCAGCAGCTTTGAGCCGGATGAAAAACTGTTTTTT
cdr3_aa: CASSFEPDEKLFF

d_call: -
j_call: TRBJ2-1
v_call: TRBV2
clone_size: -
cdr3_nt: TGTGCCACCCTGGGACTTGGGGGAGGGGGAACCTACAATGAGCAGTTCTTC
cdr3_aa: CATLGLGGGGTYNEQFF

d_call: -
j_call: TRBJ2-1
v_call: TRBV5-1
clone_size: -
cdr3_nt: TGCGCCAGCAGCTTTGAGAGCTCCTACAATGAGCAGTTCTTC
cdr3_aa: CASSFESSYNEQFF

d_call: -
j_call: TRBJ1-2
v_call: TRBV20-1
clone_size: -
cdr3_nt: TGCAGTGCTAGTTCCGACAGTCTTGGGTATGGCTACACCTTC
cdr3_aa: CSASSDSLGYGYTF

d_call: TRBD1
j_call: TRBJ1-1
v_call: TRBV4-1
clone_size: -
cdr3_nt: TGCGCCAGCAGCCAAACAGGGGCGGGCACTGAAGCTTTCTTT
cdr3_aa: CASSQTGAGTEAFF

d_call: TRBD2
j_call: TRBJ2-1
v_call: TRBV18
clone_size: -
cdr3_nt: TGTGCCAGCTCAGGAGCGGGAGGGGAGCAGTTCTTC
cdr3_aa: CASSGAGGEQFF

d_call: TRBD1
j_call: TRBJ2-7
v_call: TRBV7-8
clone_size: -
cdr3_nt: TGTGCCAGCAGTTCTGCCGGGACAGGGGTCTACGAGCAGTACTTC
cdr3_aa: CASSSAGTGVYEQYF

d_call: -
j_call: TRBJ2-2
v_call: TRBV6-5
clone_size: once
cdr3_nt: TGTGCCAGCAGTTACTCGTTTTCGTCCGGGGAGCTGTTTTTT
cdr3_aa: CASSYSFSSGELFF

d_call: TRBD2
j_call: TRBJ2-1
v_call: TRBV5-6
clone_size: -
cdr3_nt: TGTGCCAGCAGCTTGACTAGCGGGAGGATACCTGAGCAGTTCTTC
cdr3_aa: CASSLTSGRIPEQFF

d_call: -
j_call: TRBJ2-7
v_call: TRBV7-2
clone_size: -
cdr3_nt: TGTGCCAGCAGCGTGTACTCCTACGAGCAGTACTTC
cdr3_aa: CASSVYSYEQYF

d_call: TRBD2
j_call: TRBJ2-3
v_call: TRBV5-4
clone_size: -
cdr3_nt: TGTGCCAGCAGCCTGGCTAGCGGGAGGGCCCCAGATACGCAGTATTTT
cdr3_aa: CASSLASGRAPDTQYF

d_call: -
j_call: TRBJ2-2
v_call: TRBV5-1
clone_size: -
cdr3_nt: TGCGCCAGCAGCTTGGATCTCCCCGGGGAGCTGTTTTTT
cdr3_aa: CASSLDLPGELFF

d_call: TRBD2
j_call: TRBJ2-1
v_call: TRBV25-1
clone_size: -
cdr3_nt: TGTGCCAGCAGTGGCCGGGGACTAGCGAATTACAATGAGCAGTTCTTC
cdr3_aa: CASSGRGLANYNEQFF

d_call: -
j_call: TRBJ2-3
v_call: TRBV7-8
clone_size: -
cdr3_nt: TGTGCCAGCAGCCCTAGGTATCAGGGGAACACAGATACGCAGTATTTT
cdr3_aa: CASSPRYQGNTDTQYF

d_call: TRBD2
j_call: TRBJ2-1
v_call: TRBV7-3
clone_size: -
cdr3_nt: TGTGCCAGCAGCGCTCAAGGTAGCGGGATCATCAATGAGCAGTTCTTC
cdr3_aa: CASSAQGSGIINEQFF